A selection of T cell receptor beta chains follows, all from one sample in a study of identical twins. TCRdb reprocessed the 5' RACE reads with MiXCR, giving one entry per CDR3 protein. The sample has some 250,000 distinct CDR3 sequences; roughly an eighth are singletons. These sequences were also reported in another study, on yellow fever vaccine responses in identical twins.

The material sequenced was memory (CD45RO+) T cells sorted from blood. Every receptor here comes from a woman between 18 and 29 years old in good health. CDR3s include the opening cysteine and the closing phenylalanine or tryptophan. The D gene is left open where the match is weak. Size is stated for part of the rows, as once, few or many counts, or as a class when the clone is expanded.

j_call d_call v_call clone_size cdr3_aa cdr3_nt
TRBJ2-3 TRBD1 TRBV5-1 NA CASSLARDRATQYF TGCGCCAGCAGCTTGGCCCGGGACAGGGCAACGCAGTATTTT
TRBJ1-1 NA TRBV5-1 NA CASSLQGTNTEAFF TGCGCCAGCAGCTTGCAGGGAACTAACACTGAAGCTTTCTTT
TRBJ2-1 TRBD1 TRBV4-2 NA CASSQDLILGQGGNEQFF TGTGCCAGCAGCCAAGACCTTATCCTTGGACAGGGTGGCAATGAGCAGTTCTTC
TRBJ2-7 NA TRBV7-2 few CASSLLQGSYEQYF TGTGCCAGCAGCTTGTTACAGGGATCCTACGAGCAGTACTTC
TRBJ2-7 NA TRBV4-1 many CASRAESSYEQYF TGCGCCAGCAGGGCCGAGAGCTCCTACGAGCAGTACTTC
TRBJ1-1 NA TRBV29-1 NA CRAGTGGTEAFF TGCAGAGCGGGCACAGGAGGAACTGAAGCTTTCTTT
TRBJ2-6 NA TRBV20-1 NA CSARVTSSGANVLTF TGCAGTGCTAGAGTAACGAGCTCTGGGGCCAACGTCCTGACTTTC
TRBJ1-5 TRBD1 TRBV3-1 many CASSQGTGTNQPQHF TGTGCCAGCAGCCAGGGGACAGGGACCAATCAGCCCCAGCATTTT
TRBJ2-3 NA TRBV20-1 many CSARDKGLTQYF TGCAGTGCTAGAGATAAGGGCCTTACGCAGTATTTT
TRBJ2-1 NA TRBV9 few CASSVGTLRGEQFF TGTGCCAGCAGCGTAGGGACCCTGAGGGGTGAGCAGTTCTTC
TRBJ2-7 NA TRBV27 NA CASSLSRALHEQYF TGTGCCAGCAGTTTATCCAGGGCCCTGCACGAGCAGTACTTC
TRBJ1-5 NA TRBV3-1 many CASSQDVGQPQHF TGTGCCAGCAGCCAAGATGTCGGTCAGCCCCAGCATTTT
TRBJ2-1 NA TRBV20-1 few CSAFNGAYNEQFF TGCAGTGCTTTTAATGGGGCTTACAATGAGCAGTTCTTC
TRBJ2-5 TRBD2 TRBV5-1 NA CASSWGTSPQTQYF TGCGCCAGCAGCTGGGGGACTAGCCCACAGACCCAGTACTTC
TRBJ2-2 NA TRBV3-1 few CASSHVPGELFF TGTGCCAGCAGCCATGTTCCCGGGGAGCTGTTTTTT
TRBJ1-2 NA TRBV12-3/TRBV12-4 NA CASSGGLGYGYTF TGTGCCAGCTCCGGGGGATTGGGATATGGCTACACCTTC
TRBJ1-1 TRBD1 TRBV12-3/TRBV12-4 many CASSGTGYEAFF TGTGCCAGCAGCGGGACAGGGTATGAAGCTTTCTTT
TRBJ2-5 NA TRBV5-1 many CASSLQGGKQETQYF TGCGCCAGCAGCTTGCAAGGTGGCAAACAAGAGACCCAGTACTTC
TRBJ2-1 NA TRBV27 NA CATSSGAGGGNEQFF TGTGCCACCTCCAGCGGGGCAGGGGGGGGCAATGAGCAGTTCTTC
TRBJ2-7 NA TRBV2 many CASRSFDSYEQYF TGTGCCAGCAGATCCTTCGACAGCTACGAGCAGTACTTC
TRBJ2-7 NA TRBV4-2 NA CASSLGGSGDDEQYF TGTGCCAGCAGCCTCGGGGGATCGGGAGATGACGAGCAGTACTTC